This passage covers 13 T cell receptor beta chains from one sample sequenced in a study of CD8+CD57+ T cells in acquired aplastic anemia. Using genomic DNA as the template, TCR beta VDJ and CDR3 profiling was carried out. TCRdb reprocessed the reads via MiXCR and lists one record per CDR3 protein. The sample lists some 180,000 distinct CDR3 sequences, under 55% occurring once. Specimen: sorted CD4+, CD8+, or CD8+CD57+ T cells (not recorded which) from PBMCs. The receptor set was obtained from a human donor in good health.

This clonotype was seen more than once but under ten times. The chain uses TRBV7-9 and TRBJ2-7; tentative D call: TRBD2 (6 bases). Germline CDR1 reads SEHNR; CDR2 reads FQNEAQ (reference sequence). V was pared by 0 bases and J by 4 bases, with 10 bases between. There are 14 residues in the CDR3. The CDR3 DNA reads TGTGCCAGCAGCTTAGCCGGGAGAGATTACGAGCAGTACTTC. Translation: CASSLAGRDYEQYF.

The genes are TRBV12-5 and TRBJ1-3; perhaps TRBD1 as D (6 bases). The CDR3 contains 14 residues. The ends were cut back, 6 bases at V and 0 bases at J, with 9 bases in the middle. Germline V gives CDR1 LGHNT, CDR2 FRNRAP. CDR3 loop: CASGGGPSGNTIYF. As DNA, the CDR3 is TGTGCTAGTGGCGGGGGCCCCTCTGGAAACACCATATATTTT. Full variable domain (rest looked up from reference TRBV12-5 and TRBJ1-3): DARVTQTPRHKVTEMGQEVTMRCQPILGHNTVFWYRQTMMQGLELLAYFRNRAPLDDSGMPKDRFSAEMPDATLATLKIQPSEPRDSAVYFCASGGGPSGNTIYFGEGSWLTVV.

Ten or more counts support this clonotype. No conserved phenylalanine or tryptophan is present at the end of the CDR3, so a read error is the likely explanation. This chain uses TRBV7-8 with TRBJ2-7; no reliable D call. CDR1 is SGHVS and CDR2 is FQNEAQ in the germline V gene. The CDR3 has 12 amino acids. V was clipped by 1 base and J by 2 bases, with 3 bases between them. CDR3 residues: CASSLGAYEQYL. The DNA of the CDR3 is TGTGCCAGCAGCTTAGGGGCCTACGAGCAGTACCTC.

The table lists this clonotype with a few counts. The chain links TRBV15 to TRBJ2-7, with 12 nucleotides matching TRBD1. Germline values: CDR1 LNHNV, CDR2 YYDKDF (reference sequence). V trimming: 0 bases; J trimming: 7 bases; junction bases outside the gene matches: 7. The CDR3 spans 16 residues. CDR3 sequence reads: CATSRDSGTGGGEQYF. The CDR3, as DNA: TGTGCCACCAGCAGAGATAGCGGGACAGGGGGCGGTGAGCAGTACTTC.

The CDR3, as DNA: TGCAGTGCTAGAGCGGCCGGGACTGACTCCTACGAGCAGTACTTC. Translation gives CSARAAGTDSYEQYF. The chain links TRBV20-1 to TRBJ2-7, with D tentatively TRBD2 (6 bases). This CDR3 comprises 15 residues. From germline, CDR1 is DFQATT and CDR2 SNEGSKA (reference sequence). Trimming took off 1 base at V and 0 bases at J, with 13 bases between the two ends.

The gene calls are TRBV3-1 and TRBJ2-3; possibly TRBD1 or TRBD2 for D (5 bases each). Germline V gene sequence: CDR1 LGHDT, CDR2 YNNKEL (reference sequence). The CDR3 loop spans 18 amino acids. Trimming cost V 3 bases and J 4 bases, with 23 bases left between them. The CDR3 nucleotides read TGTGCCAGCAGCCACCCCGGGGCGCGGGTCCTGTCCGCAGATACGCAGTATTTT. This sequence encodes CASSHPGARVLSADTQYF.

This clonotype was detected only a few times. The J gene is TRBJ2-7, the V gene TRBV15; D is unresolved. Germline V gene lookup returns CDR1 LNHNV and CDR2 YYDKDF (reference sequence). The V gene lost 0 bases and the J gene lost 4 bases, with 7 bases spanning the gap. The CDR3 consists of 13 residues. The CDR3 DNA follows: TGTGCCACCAGCAGAGATCCAGATTACGAGCAGTACTTC. Translated, it gives CATSRDPDYEQYF. Based on the CDR3 plus reference TRBV15 and TRBJ2-7, the full variable domain is DAMVIQNPRYQVTQFGKPVTLSCSQTLNHNVMYWYQQKSSQAPKLLFHYYDKDFNNEADTPDNFQSRRPNTSFCFLDIRSPGLGDTAMYLCATSRDPDYEQYFGPGTRLTVT.

This clonotype has only a few counts. The chain recombines TRBV7-8 with TRBJ2-3, with D unresolved. V was pared by 5 bases and J by 7 bases, with 10 bases between. The CDR3 runs to 12 residues. Germline loops: CDR1 SGHVS, CDR2 FQNEAQ. CDR3 in DNA: TGTGCCAGCAGCCCCTTTCCAAATACGCAGTATTTT. Residues: CASSPFPNTQYF.

Concerning this clonotype itself: It may be a read error: a sequence one base away is much more abundant. The chain carries TRBV2 and TRBJ1-6; D is perhaps TRBD1 (5 bases). The germline V and J ends were trimmed by 7 bases and 10 bases, with 17 bases remaining between them. There are 14 residues in the CDR3. Germline values: CDR1 SNHLY, CDR2 FYNNEI. The CDR3 spells CASNPVPRASPLHF. CDR3 coding DNA: TGTGCCAGCAACCCCGTTCCCAGGGCCTCACCCCTCCACTTT.

The rearrangement joins TRBV27 to TRBJ1-5, with D perhaps TRBD1 (5 bases). CDR1 is MNHEY and CDR2 is SMNVEV in the germline V gene (reference sequence). This CDR3 region has 15 residues. V lost 7 bases and J 4 bases, leaving 17 bases between the germline ends. CDR3 in DNA: TGTGCCAGCAAACCCGACAGTCTACTAAATCAGCCCCAGCATTTT. Translation: CASKPDSLLNQPQHF.

J is TRBJ2-7 and V is TRBV19, with a weak D call TRBD1 (6 bases). CDR3 size: 15 residues. V was pared by 3 bases and J by 0 bases, with 12 bases between. Germline loops: CDR1 LNHDA, CDR2 SQIVND (reference sequence). The CDR3 reads CASSMDRDTSYEQYF. DNA of the CDR3: TGTGCCAGTAGTATGGATCGGGACACCTCCTACGAGCAGTACTTC.

Notes on this clonotype: One base away lies a much larger clone, so this may be a sequencing read error. This chain links TRBV2 with TRBJ2-4; 7 positions agree with TRBD2. The CDR3 runs 15 residues. Germline CDR1 SNHLY, CDR2 FYNNEI. Written as DNA, the CDR3 is TGTGCCAGCAGTGGGGAGGGATCACTCAAAAACTTTCAGTACTTC. Its protein is CASSGEGSLKNFQYF.

As regards this clonotype: The junction shows a germline mismatch at one end, possibly a read error. The chain joins TRBV25-1 to TRBJ1-6, with TRBD1 as a possible D gene (5 bases). Germline assignment: CDR1 MGHDK and CDR2 SYGVNS. CDR3 length equals 14 residues. The CDR3 spells CASGDSTYNSPPHF. DNA of the CDR3: TGTGCCAGCGGCGACAGCACTTATAATTCACCCCCCCACTTT.